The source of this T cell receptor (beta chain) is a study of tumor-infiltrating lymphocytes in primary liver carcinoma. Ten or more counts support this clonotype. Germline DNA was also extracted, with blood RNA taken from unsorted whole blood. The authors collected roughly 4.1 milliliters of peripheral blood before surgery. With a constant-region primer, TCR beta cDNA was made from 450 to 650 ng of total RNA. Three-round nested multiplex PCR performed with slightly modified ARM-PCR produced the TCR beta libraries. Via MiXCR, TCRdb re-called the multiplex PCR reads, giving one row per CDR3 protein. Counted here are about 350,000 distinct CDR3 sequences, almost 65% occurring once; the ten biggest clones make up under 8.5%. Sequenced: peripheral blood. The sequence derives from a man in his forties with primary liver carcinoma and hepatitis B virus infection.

CDR3 nucleotides: TGTGCCAGCAGTCCGACACGACAGGGGCAAAGCAAAAACATTCAGTACTTC. This gives the protein CASSPTRQGQSKNIQYF. The chain is built from TRBV12-3 or TRBV12-4 and TRBJ2-4, with TRBD1 matching over 8 bases. Trimming at V came to 5 bases and at J to 3 bases, leaving 12 bases not matched to a gene. The length of the CDR3 is 17 residues.